The rows below give T cell receptor beta chains drawn from one sample of a study of T cells in localized non-small cell lung cancer. Here immunoSEQ multiplex PCR was the method, and the copy in TCRdb shows in-frame clones only, minus some. The sample records 1,000 or so clones, approximately 30% being singletons. This material consisted of lung tumor tissue, taken before any cancer treatment. The receptors here all came from a woman between 18 and 55 years old with stage III lung adenocarcinoma. The CDR3 runs from the conserved cysteine through the conserved F or W. D genes are given only for firm matches. Some rows have no size entry. The others give once, few or many, or a class for an expanded clone.

d_call | j_call | cdr3_length | v_call | clone_size | cdr3_nt | cdr3_aa
TRBD1 | TRBJ1-5 | 14 | TRBV11-3 | large | TGTGCCAGCAGCTCCAGGGGGGGCAATCAGCCCCAGCATTTT | CASSSRGGNQPQHF
- | TRBJ1-3 | 15 | TRBV11-3 | few | TGTGCCAGCAGCCCCTCGACAGGCCCCGGAAACACCATATATTTT | CASSPSTGPGNTIYF
- | TRBJ2-7 | 15 | TRBV11-3 | large | TGTGCCAGCAGCTTGGCGGGGACAGCCTCCTACGAGCAGTACTTC | CASSLAGTASYEQYF
- | TRBJ1-6 | 14 | TRBV19 | large | TGTGCCAGTAGTCGAGCTCAGTATAATTCACCCCTCCACTTT | CASSRAQYNSPLHF
- | TRBJ2-7 | 14 | TRBV19 | few | TGTGCCAGTAGCATGGGCGGGACAGATAACGAGCAGTACTTC | CASSMGGTDNEQYF
- | TRBJ2-5 | 16 | TRBV11-3 | large | TGTGCCAGCAGCTTGGGGCGGTTGAAGATACAAGAGACCCAGTACTTC | CASSLGRLKIQETQYF
TRBD1 | TRBJ2-4 | 12 | TRBV19 | - | TGTGCCAGTAGTACGGGACAGAACATTCAGTACTTC | CASSTGQNIQYF
- | TRBJ2-5 | 14 | TRBV11-3 | - | TGTGCCAGCAGCGTCGTCCCTGGGCAAGAGACCCAGTACTTC | CASSVVPGQETQYF
- | TRBJ2-1 | 15 | TRBV10-2 | few | TGCGCCAGCAGTGTCACGGAGGGGGCGGACAATGAGCAGTTCTTC | CASSVTEGADNEQFF
- | TRBJ2-1 | 14 | TRBV9 | few | TGTGCCAGCAGTATTTGGACGAGAGACAATGAGCAGTTCTTC | CASSIWTRDNEQFF
- | TRBJ2-3 | 12 | TRBV6-8 | few | TGTGCCAGCAGTCCGGTGGGAGATACGCAGTATTTT | CASSPVGDTQYF
- | TRBJ1-1 | 15 | TRBV11-3 | medium-sized | TGTGCCAGCAGCGAACCGGGGCGAATGAACACTGAAGCTTTCTTT | CASSEPGRMNTEAFF
- | TRBJ1-2 | 13 | TRBV14 | large | TGTGCCAGCAGCCGGCCCGGGGAGGGTGGCTACACCTTC | CASSRPGEGGYTF
- | TRBJ1-1 | 12 | TRBV29-1 | - | TGCAGCGTTGAAATCGTAAGGGCTGAAGCTTTCTTT | CSVEIVRAEAFF
- | TRBJ2-4 | 12 | TRBV29-1 | - | TGCAGCGTTGAGAGGGAGAAAAACATTCAGTACTTC | CSVEREKNIQYF
TRBD1 | TRBJ1-6 | 14 | TRBV6-8 | - | TGTGCCAGCAGTTACGACAGGGAGAATTCACCCCTCCACTTT | CASSYDRENSPLHF
- | TRBJ2-5 | 13 | TRBV6-8 | few | TGTGCCAGCAGTTACCGGATGACTGAGGACCAGTACTTC | CASSYRMTEDQYF
- | TRBJ2-5 | 13 | TRBV9 | few | TGTGCCAGCAGTGAACGGCGGAAAGAGACCCAGTACTTC | CASSERRKETQYF